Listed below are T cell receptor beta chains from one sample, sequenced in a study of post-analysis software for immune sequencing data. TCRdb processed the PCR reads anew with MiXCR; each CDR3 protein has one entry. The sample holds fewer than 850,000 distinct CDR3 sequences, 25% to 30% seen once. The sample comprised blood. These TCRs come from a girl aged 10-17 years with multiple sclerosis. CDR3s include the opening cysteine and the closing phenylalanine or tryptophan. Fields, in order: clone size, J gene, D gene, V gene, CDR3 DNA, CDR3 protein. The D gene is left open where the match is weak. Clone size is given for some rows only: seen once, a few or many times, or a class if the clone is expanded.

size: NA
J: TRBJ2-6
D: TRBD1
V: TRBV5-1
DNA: TGCGCCAGCACGCAACAGGGGGCTGGGGCCAACGTCCTGACTTTC
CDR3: CASTQQGAGANVLTF

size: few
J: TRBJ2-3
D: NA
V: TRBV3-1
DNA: TGTGCCAGCAGCCAAGATGATACGCAGTATTTT
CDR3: CASSQDDTQYF

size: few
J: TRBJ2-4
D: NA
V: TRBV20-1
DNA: TGCAGTGTCGACAGCATGCTAGCCAAAAACATTCAGTACTTC
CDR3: CSVDSMLAKNIQYF

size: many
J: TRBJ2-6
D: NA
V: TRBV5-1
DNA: TGCGCCAGCAGCGCCAGGACGGACTCTGGGGCCAACGTCCTGACTTTC
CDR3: CASSARTDSGANVLTF

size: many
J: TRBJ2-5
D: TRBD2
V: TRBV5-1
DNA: TGCGCCAGCAGCTTGGCCGCGTTAGCGGGGGAAGAGACCCAGTACTTC
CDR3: CASSLAALAGEETQYF

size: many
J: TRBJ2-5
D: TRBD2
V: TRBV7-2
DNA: TGTGCCAGCAGCTTAGTACTAGCGGGGGGCCAAGAGACCCAGTACTTC
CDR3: CASSLVLAGGQETQYF

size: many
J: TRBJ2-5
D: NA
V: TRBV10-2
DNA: TGCGCCAGCAGGGACCGGATGGGTTCGGAGACCCAGTACTTC
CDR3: CASRDRMGSETQYF

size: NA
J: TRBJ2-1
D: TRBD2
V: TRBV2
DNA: TGTGCCAGCAGAGGGACTAGCGGGTCCCACAATGAGCAGTTCTTC
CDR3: CASRGTSGSHNEQFF

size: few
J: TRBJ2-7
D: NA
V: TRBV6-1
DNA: TGTGCCAGCAGTGAACGGGGTCAAGGGTCGGGGGGCAACGAGCAGTACTTC
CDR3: CASSERGQGSGGNEQYF

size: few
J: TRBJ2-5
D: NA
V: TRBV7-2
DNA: TGTGCCAGCAGCTTAAGTACAGGGAGGTTAGAGACCCAGTACTTC
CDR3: CASSLSTGRLETQYF

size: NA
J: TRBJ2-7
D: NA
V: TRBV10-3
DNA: TGTGCCACCGCCGGAGGGGCCTACGAGCAGTACTTC
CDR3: CATAGGAYEQYF

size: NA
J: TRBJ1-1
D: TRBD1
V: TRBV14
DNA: TGTGCCAGCAGCCAAGAGAAGTCGTCCAGGGGGCTTTTGAACACTGAAGCTTTCTTT
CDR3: CASSQEKSSRGLLNTEAFF

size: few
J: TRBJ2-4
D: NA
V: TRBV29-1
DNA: TGCAGCGTTGTGTGGGAGGCCAAAAACATTCAGTACTTC
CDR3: CSVVWEAKNIQYF

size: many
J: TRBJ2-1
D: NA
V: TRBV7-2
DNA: TGTGCCAGCAGCTTAGCGCGAGACAGCTACAATGAGCAGTTCTTC
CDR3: CASSLARDSYNEQFF

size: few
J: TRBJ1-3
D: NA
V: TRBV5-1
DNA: TGCGCCAGCAGCGCCCAGGGGACTGGAAACACCATATATTTT
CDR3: CASSAQGTGNTIYF

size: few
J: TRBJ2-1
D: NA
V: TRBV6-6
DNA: TGTGCCAGCAGCCCCGACCCGGCGTCCAATGAGCAGTTCTTC
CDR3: CASSPDPASNEQFF

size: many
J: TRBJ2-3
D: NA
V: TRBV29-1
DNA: TGCAGCGCCACCGGACCCGGCCTCACAGATACGCAGTATTTT
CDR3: CSATGPGLTDTQYF

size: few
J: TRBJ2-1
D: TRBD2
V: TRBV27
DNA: TGTGCCAGCAGTTCAACTAGCGGGAGGCTCAATGAGCAGTTCTTC
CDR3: CASSSTSGRLNEQFF

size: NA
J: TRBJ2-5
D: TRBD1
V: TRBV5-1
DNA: TGCGCCAGCAGCACAGGGACAGGCTCCCAAGAGACCCAGTACTTC
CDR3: CASSTGTGSQETQYF

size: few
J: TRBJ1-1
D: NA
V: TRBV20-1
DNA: TGCAGTGCTGAATACGCAGGGTCTAGTAACACTGAAGCTTTCTTT
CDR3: CSAEYAGSSNTEAFF

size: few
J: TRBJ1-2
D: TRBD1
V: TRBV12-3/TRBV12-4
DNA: TGTGCCAGCAGCGAAACGGGACAGGGGAGCAGGGGCTACACCTTC
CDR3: CASSETGQGSRGYTF

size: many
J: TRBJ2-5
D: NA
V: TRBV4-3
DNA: TGCGCCAGCAGCCCAAGAGGCGGCCTCCAAGAGACCCAGTACTTC
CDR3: CASSPRGGLQETQYF

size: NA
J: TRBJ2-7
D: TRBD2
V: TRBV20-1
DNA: TGCAGTGCTAGAGGGACTAGCGGGAGAGGAGTCTACGAGCAGTACTTC
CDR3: CSARGTSGRGVYEQYF

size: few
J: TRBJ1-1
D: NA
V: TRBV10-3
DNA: TGTGCCATAAGGGGCGACGCGAACACTGAAGCTTTCTTT
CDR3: CAIRGDANTEAFF

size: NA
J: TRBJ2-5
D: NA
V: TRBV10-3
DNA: TGTGCCATCAGGGGACTCCAAGAGACCCAGTACTTC
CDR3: CAIRGLQETQYF

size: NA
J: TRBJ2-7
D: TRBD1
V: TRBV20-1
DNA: TGCAGTGCTAGGGACAGGATTTCCTACGAGCAGTACTTC
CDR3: CSARDRISYEQYF

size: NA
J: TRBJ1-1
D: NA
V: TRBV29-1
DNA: TGCAGCGCGACATTGGTAGGCACTGAAGCTTTCTTT
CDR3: CSATLVGTEAFF

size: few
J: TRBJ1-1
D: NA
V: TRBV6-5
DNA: TGTGCCAGCAGTTCAAGCACTGAAGCTTTCTTT
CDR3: CASSSSTEAFF

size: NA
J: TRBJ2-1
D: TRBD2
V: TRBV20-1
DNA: TGCAGTGCTAGAGTAGCGGGAGGGCTACGAAATGAGCAGTTCTTC
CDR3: CSARVAGGLRNEQFF